Following are 17 T cell receptor beta chains from one sample sequenced in a study of cytotoxic CD8 clonotypes in ibrutinib-treated CLL. Method: immunoSEQ multiplex PCR; TCRdb's copy keeps in-frame clones and lacks some. The table lists 330,000 or so clones, over 55% of them singletons. The specimen comprised PBMCs, sampled after 36 months of ibrutinib treatment. These receptors originate from a human donor with chronic lymphocytic leukemia.

This clone was found a few times. The chain links TRBV18 to TRBJ2-5; D ambiguous. CDR1 is KGHSH and CDR2 is LQKENI in the germline V gene. This CDR3 is built from 14 residues. With 0 bases removed from V and 2 bases from J, the gap between germline ends came to 7 bases. The CDR3 coding sequence is TGTGCCAGCTCACCACCGGGCCCTCAAGAGACCCAGTACTTC. Protein product: CASSPPGPQETQYF. The full variable domain, rest sourced from reference TRBV18 and TRBJ2-5, is NAGVMQNPRHLVRRRGQEARLRCSPMKGHSHVYWYRQLPEEGLKFMVYLQKENIIDESGMPKERFSAEFPKEGPSILRIQQVVRGDSAAYFCASSPPGPQETQYFGPGTRLLVL.

V and J are TRBV29-1 and TRBJ2-5, with D perhaps matching TRBD1 (6 bases). Germline-derived CDR1 and CDR2 are SQVTM and ANQGSEA. This CDR3 is 12 amino acids long. V shed 7 bases and J shed 2 bases, with 11 bases lying between them. DNA of the CDR3: TGCAGCGACGGACAGCGACAAGAGACCCAGTACTTC. Protein: CSDGQRQETQYF.

V usage is TRBV19 and J usage is TRBJ2-2; 11 bases match TRBD2. The CDR3 length is 18 residues. The trim removed 6 bases at V and 5 bases at J, leaving 14 bases unmatched. Germline V gene lookup returns CDR1 LNHDA and CDR2 SQIVND (reference sequence). The CDR3 reads CASSPELAGVVRTGELFF. The CDR3, as DNA: TGTGCCAGTAGCCCGGAACTAGCGGGAGTTGTGAGGACCGGGGAGCTGTTTTTT.

This rearrangement joins TRBV27 to TRBJ2-2; 7 bases line up with TRBD1. After removal of 3 bases from V and 4 bases from J, the junction contained 5 bases not matched to a gene. The CDR3 totals 15 residues. CDR1 and CDR2 (germline): MNHEY, SMNVEV (reference sequence). The DNA for the CDR3 is TGTGCCAGCAGTTTGAGGGGGCTTTTCACCGGGGAGCTGTTTTTT. It is translated as CASSLRGLFTGELFF.

V is TRBV18 and J is TRBJ1-2; 11 bases match TRBD1. Looked up from germline, CDR1 is KGHSH and CDR2 is LQKENI. J gave up 3 bases and V 1 base, and 19 bases lay outside the gene matches. There are 21 residues in the CDR3. CDR3 bases: TGTGCCAGCTCACCACTGGGCTACTCGCGGACAGGGGGCGAGTCTGACTATGGCTACACCTTC. This translates into CASSPLGYSRTGGESDYGYTF.

The chain is built from TRBV15 and TRBJ2-2, with D possibly TRBD2 on 6 matching bases. The CDR3 is made up of 19 amino acids. Germline assignment: CDR1 LNHNV and CDR2 YYDKDF (reference sequence). V lost 1 base to trimming and J lost 0 bases, with 18 bases between them. CDR3 residues: CATSRAPLVGGTNTGELFF. The CDR3 nucleotides are TGTGCCACCAGCAGAGCGCCCCTAGTAGGCGGGACGAACACCGGGGAGCTGTTTTTT.

This rearrangement joins TRBV6-5 to TRBJ2-5, with TRBD2 matching over 7 bases. Germline V gives CDR1 MNHEY, CDR2 SVGAGI. The CDR3 runs to 14 residues. Trimming removed 6 bases from V and 5 bases from J; junction bases left unmatched: 9. The CDR3 nucleotides are TGTGCCAGCAGCCCGACTAGCCGCCGGGAGACCCAGTACTTC. Protein sequence: CASSPTSRRETQYF.

J is TRBJ2-1 and V is TRBV5-1; D unclear. The germline V gene has CDR1 SGHRS and CDR2 YFSETQ. V dropped 0 bases and J dropped 8 bases, with 15 bases sitting between them. This CDR3 is built from 15 residues. The CDR3 loop reads CASSLEVWGWDEQFF. CDR3 nucleotide sequence: TGCGCCAGCAGCTTGGAGGTGTGGGGTTGGGATGAGCAGTTCTTC.

This clone was found a few times. The V and J genes are TRBV4-1 and TRBJ1-6; D gene unclear. The V end lost 0 bases, the J end lost 7 bases, and 16 bases lay between the germline ends. CDR3 length: 17 residues. Germline CDR1 reads MGHRA; CDR2 reads YSYEKL. The CDR3 sequence: CASSQDSGVLRNSPLHF. The CDR3 DNA is TGCGCCAGCAGCCAAGATTCTGGGGTTCTTAGGAATTCACCCCTCCACTTT.

The count of this clone is one. The chain recombines TRBV5-1 with TRBJ2-5, with D unresolved. Germline V gene lookup returns CDR1 SGHRS and CDR2 YFSETQ. V was clipped by 3 bases and J by 5 bases, with 11 bases between them. There are 13 residues in the CDR3. The chain's CDR3 is CASSSVGLETQYF. CDR3 DNA sequence: TGCGCCAGCAGCTCCGTTGGTTTGGAGACCCAGTACTTC.

The chain is built from TRBV27 and TRBJ2-7; perhaps TRBD2 as D (5 bases). This CDR3 region has 16 residues. Germline V gene sequence: CDR1 MNHEY, CDR2 SMNVEV (reference sequence). V was shortened by 0 bases and J by 0 bases, with 12 bases between the two germline ends. Here the CDR3 reads CASSLSVRRSSYEQYF. CDR3 sequence (DNA): TGTGCCAGCAGTTTATCTGTCCGGAGGAGCTCCTACGAGCAGTACTTC.

The chain links TRBV9 to TRBJ2-1, with 9 positions matching TRBD1. Germline lookup yields CDR1 SGDLS and CDR2 YYNGEE. The V and J ends lost 2 bases and 8 bases, in that order; junction bases with no gene match: 5. CDR3 length: 14 residues. The CDR3 is CASSVGQGGHEQFF. The CDR3 DNA reads as TGTGCCAGCAGCGTGGGACAGGGTGGGCATGAGCAGTTCTTC. The full variable domain, in which reference TRBV9 and TRBJ2-1 provide the parts outside the CDR3, is DSGVTQTPKHLITATGQRVTLRCSPRSGDLSVYWYQQSLDQGLQFLIQYYNGEERAKGNILERFSAQQFPDLHSELNLSSLELGDSALYFCASSVGQGGHEQFFGPGTRLTVL.

The chain uses TRBV19 and TRBJ1-2; the match to TRBD1 covers 8 bases. V dropped 4 bases and J dropped 4; count of bases not matched to a gene: 8. Germline V gene lookup returns CDR1 LNHDA and CDR2 SQIVND (reference sequence). The CDR3 totals 15 residues. As DNA, the CDR3 is TGTGCCAGTAGTAAGTCCGGGACAGGAGTCTATGGCTACACCTTC. This sequence encodes CASSKSGTGVYGYTF.

The gene calls are TRBV27 and TRBJ2-5; possible D gene TRBD1, 6 bases. The V gene lost 11 bases and the J gene lost 5 bases, with 18 bases spanning the gap. This CDR3 spans 13 amino acids. Germline V gene sequence: CDR1 MNHEY, CDR2 SMNVEV (reference sequence). The CDR3 loop is CAGSQGRDETQYF. The DNA of the CDR3 is TGTGCCGGCTCACAGGGTAGAGATGAGACCCAGTACTTC.

This clone was counted a few times. Other DNA sequences in this sample translate to the same CDR3. This sequence joins TRBV19 and TRBJ1-5, with D tentatively TRBD1 (5 bases). The CDR3 length is 14 residues. The germline CDR1 and CDR2 sequences are LNHDA and SQIVND (reference sequence). V lost 3 bases and J lost 3, with 9 bases in between. The CDR3 is CASSIRGFNQPQHF. The CDR3 DNA is TGTGCCAGTAGTATCCGGGGGTTCAATCAGCCCCAGCATTTT.

On this clone itself: A much larger clone lies a single base off, so this may be a read error. This chain links TRBV28 with TRBJ1-1, with D hard to call. This CDR3 has 11 amino acids. Germline CDR1 and CDR2: MDHEN and SYDVKM. With 5 bases removed from V and 4 bases from J, the gap between germline ends came to 5 bases. The CDR3 is CASSRITEAFF. The CDR3 DNA reads TGTGCCAGCAGTCGAATCACTGAAGCTTTCTTT.

CDR3 protein: CASSLLSGGPTDTQYF. In DNA, the CDR3 is TGCGCCAGCAGCCTCCTTAGCGGAGGCCCCACAGATACGCAGTATTTT. V is TRBV5-1 and J is TRBJ2-3, with TRBD2 as a possible D gene (6 bases). Trimming took off 4 bases at V and 2 bases at J, with 17 bases between the two ends. Germline CDR1 and CDR2: SGHRS and YFSETQ. The CDR3 runs 16 residues.